This TCR beta chain was sequenced during a study of T cells in localized non-small cell lung cancer. Some clones are missing from TCRdb's copy, which holds only in-frame ones; the method was immunoSEQ multiplex PCR. The sample contains approximately 72,000 clones, 84% of which appear only once. This CDR3 comprises 17 residues. Per germline, CDR1 SGHTA and CDR2 FQGNSA. Comments on this clone: The antigen remains unidentified. A read error may produce the germline difference seen at one junction end. Other DNA sequences in the sample encode the same CDR3.

Study-level results: Sequencing involved a lone tumor region, leaving heterogeneity possible. Higher blood T cell density tracked longer overall survival.

The gene calls are TRBV7-2 and TRBJ1-5, with unresolved D. The TCR sequence derives from a female donor aged 60 or older with stage I lung adenocarcinoma. The specimen comprised peripheral blood, sampled before any cancer treatment. The CDR3 nucleotides read TGTGCCAGCAGCCTAGCGACCGGCAGGACCTTCGCTCAGCCCCAGCATTTT. It specifies CASSLATGRTFAQPQHF.